This T cell receptor (beta chain) emerged from a study of T cell changes during pregnancy in multiple sclerosis. The CDR3 extends over 13 amino acids. The V gene's germline CDR1 is KGHSH and CDR2 LQKENI. V lost 3 bases and J 1 base, leaving 7 bases between the germline ends. Data came from immunoSEQ multiplex PCR; TCRdb stores just in-frame clones and leaves some out. The sample includes 50,000 to 65,000 clones, 90% of them seen just once. A note on this clone: Other DNA sequences in the sample encode the same CDR3.

V is TRBV18 and J is TRBJ2-7; weak D call: TRBD2 (5 bases). The receptor's source is a female donor in good health, enrolled as a control in a pregnancy study. Sequenced material: peripheral blood, taken in the third trimester of pregnancy. Written as DNA, the CDR3 is TGTGCCAGCTCACCTAGGGAGTCCTACGAGCAGTACTTC. Protein product: CASSPRESYEQYF. The whole variable domain, filled in from reference TRBV18 and TRBJ2-7, reads NAGVMQNPRHLVRRRGQEARLRCSPMKGHSHVYWYRQLPEEGLKFMVYLQKENIIDESGMPKERFSAEFPKEGPSILRIQQVVRGDSAAYFCASSPRESYEQYFGPGTRLTVT.